This entry concerns a single TCR beta chain. What antigen it recognizes has not been identified. Within one base of it there is no much larger clone, and no base qualities were kept. Explained via the paper, the time point label denotes: cells obtained before transplantation from donor or recipient. CD3+CD4+ and CD3+CD8+ populations were FACS-sorted from unstimulated pre-transplant donor and recipient cells taken from spleen or lymph nodes. The source of the sample is a study of graft-versus-host responses after intestinal transplantation (dated by TCRdb to the early 2020s). At the level of the whole study: The transplants that recipients got were multivisceral, liver-intestinal, or isolated intestinal. Anti-thymocyte globulin induction was given to all recipients, followed by maintenance tacrolimus and steroids for approximately three years. After intestinal transplantation, graft-versus-host and host-versus-graft alloreactive T cell clones in the graft, circulation and bone marrow were tracked using bulk TCR-beta CDR3 sequencing. Alloreactive clones were identified by sequencing pre-transplant mixed lymphocyte reaction products and comparing them with unstimulated pre-transplant donor and recipient T cells. Of the approximately 24 intestinal transplant recipients enrolled in the cohort, one of whom was a retransplant, a few patients without pretransplant specimens were excluded. A peak of at least 4% donor T cells among recipient peripheral blood mononuclear cells was the definition used for donor T cell macrochimerism. Rather than going through the commercial service, samples from a few later patients were sequenced in-house on an Illumina MiSeq and processed with MiXCR. The study at large found these results: GvH clones were found in recipient bone marrow, and some of the GvH clones appeared earlier in ileal mucosa or blood, which is consistent with an intestinal mucosal origin. The relatively low number and heterogeneity of intestinal transplant patients limited the conclusions. Early after transplant, peak levels of circulating GvH clones were found to be associated with declines in HvG clones. High GvH to HvG T cell clonal ratios were observed in the allografts of patients with donor T cell macrochimerism.

The CDR3 has 16 amino acids, counting the end cysteine and phenylalanine. Only the CDR3 part of the read is kept: 48 bases, read in frame from the first base. CDR1 and CDR2 (SGHAT, FQNNGV) derive from the germline V gene. V and J are trimmed by 3 bases and 4 bases, and the gene matches miss 11 bases of the junction. Libraries were made using the immunoSEQ multiplex PCR assay. For most patients, genomic DNA was isolated with the Qiagen DNeasy Blood and Tissue Kit and sent frozen to Adaptive Biotechnologies for TCR sequencing. For most patients, high-throughput TCR-beta CDR3 sequencing of genomic DNA was performed by Adaptive Biotechnologies. The published analysis was carried out like this. Adaptive's ImmunoSEQ software supplied the TCR sequencing data for around 19 patients, while MiXCR and VDJtools were used to process a few other patients. CD4 versus CD8 sorting errors were corrected by removing sequences found in both subsets at a frequency ratio below 5:1. Because the origin of CDR3 nucleotide sequences shared between donor and recipient could not be assigned, those sequences were removed. To count as alloreactive, a clone needed at least 2-fold expansion over unstimulated cells and a minimum CFSE-low frequency of 0.002% (template counts) or 0.001% (read counts). Clones were considered mappable if detected in sequenced pre-transplant spleen, lymph node, or MLR CFSE-low populations of the donor or recipient. Cumulative frequency of alloreactive clones was calculated as a percentage of all sequences weighted by copy number. Imported from immuneACCESS, the table was reduced by TCRdb to in-frame sequences with V and J called. These copies leave out some clones; in studies compared against another copy, an unresolved V gene accounts for under half, and the cause of the remainder is not known. The DNA was the basis for D and trimming; V, J and clone size are from that table. Within this sample are approximately 99,000 clones, with approximately 90% of them counted one time only. Around 0.07% of the sample belongs to the ten largest clones.

The rearrangement combines TRBV11-2 with TRBJ2-7; 8 central nucleotides agree with TRBD2. Sequencing used unstimulated CD8+ T cells sorted from spleen or lymph node cells, obtained before transplant. The clonotype comes from a human donor who was the organ donor for an intestinal transplant. At the DNA level, the sequence is TGTGCCAGCAGCTTGGGTAGCGGGGTAAGGCGGTACGAGCAGTACTTC. It codes for CASSLGSGVRRYEQYF.